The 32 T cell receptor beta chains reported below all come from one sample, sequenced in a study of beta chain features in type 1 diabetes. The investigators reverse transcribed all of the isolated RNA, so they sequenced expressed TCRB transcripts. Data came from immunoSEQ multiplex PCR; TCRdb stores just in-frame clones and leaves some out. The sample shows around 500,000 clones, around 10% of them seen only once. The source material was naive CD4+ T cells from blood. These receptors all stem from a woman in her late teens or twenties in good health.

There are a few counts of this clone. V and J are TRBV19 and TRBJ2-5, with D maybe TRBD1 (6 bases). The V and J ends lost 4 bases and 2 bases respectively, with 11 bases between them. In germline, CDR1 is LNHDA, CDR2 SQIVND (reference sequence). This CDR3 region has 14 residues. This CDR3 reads CASSKKQGQETQYF. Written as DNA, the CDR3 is TGTGCCAGTAGTAAGAAACAGGGTCAAGAGACCCAGTACTTC.

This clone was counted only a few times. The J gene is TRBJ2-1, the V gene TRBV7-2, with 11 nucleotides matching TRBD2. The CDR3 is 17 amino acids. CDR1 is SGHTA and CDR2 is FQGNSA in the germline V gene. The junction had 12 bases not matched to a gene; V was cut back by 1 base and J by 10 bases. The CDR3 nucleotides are TGTGCCAGCAGCTTAGATAGGCTAGCGGGAGGACCCTTGGAGCAGTTCTTC. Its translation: CASSLDRLAGGPLEQFF.

The CDR3 protein is CASSDFDRGLYNEQFF. For the CDR3, the DNA is TGTGCCAGCAGTGATTTCGACAGGGGACTCTACAATGAGCAGTTCTTC. This chain links TRBV25-1 with TRBJ2-1; 8 bases map to TRBD1. Germline V lookup: CDR1 MGHDK, CDR2 SYGVNS. The length of the CDR3 is 16 residues. The junction had 7 bases not matched to a gene; V was cut back by 3 bases and J by 3 bases.

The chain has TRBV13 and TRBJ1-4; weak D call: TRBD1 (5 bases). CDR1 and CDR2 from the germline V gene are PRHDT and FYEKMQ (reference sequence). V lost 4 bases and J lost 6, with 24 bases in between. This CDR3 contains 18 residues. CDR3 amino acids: CASSSSRDRASTYEKLFF. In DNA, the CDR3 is TGTGCCAGCAGCTCAAGCAGGGACCGAGCTTCAACCTATGAAAAACTGTTTTTT. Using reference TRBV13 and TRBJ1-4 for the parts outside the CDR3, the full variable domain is AAGVIQSPRHLIKEKRETATLKCYPIPRHDTVYWYQQGPGQDPQFLISFYEKMQSDKGSIPDRFSAQQFSDYHSELNMSSLELGDSALYFCASSSSRDRASTYEKLFFGSGTQLSVL.

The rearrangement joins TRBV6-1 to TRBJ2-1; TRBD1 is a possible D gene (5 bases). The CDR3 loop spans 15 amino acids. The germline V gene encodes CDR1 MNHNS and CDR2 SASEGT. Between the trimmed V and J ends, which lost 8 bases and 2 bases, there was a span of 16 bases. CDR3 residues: CASPDTEVAYNEQFF. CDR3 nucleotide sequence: TGTGCCAGCCCGGACACCGAGGTGGCCTACAATGAGCAGTTCTTC.

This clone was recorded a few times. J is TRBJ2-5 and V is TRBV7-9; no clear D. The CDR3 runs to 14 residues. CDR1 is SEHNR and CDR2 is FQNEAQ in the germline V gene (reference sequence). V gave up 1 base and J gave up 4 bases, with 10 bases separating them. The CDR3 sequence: CASSLGGDGETQYF. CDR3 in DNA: TGTGCCAGCAGCTTAGGAGGAGATGGAGAGACCCAGTACTTC.

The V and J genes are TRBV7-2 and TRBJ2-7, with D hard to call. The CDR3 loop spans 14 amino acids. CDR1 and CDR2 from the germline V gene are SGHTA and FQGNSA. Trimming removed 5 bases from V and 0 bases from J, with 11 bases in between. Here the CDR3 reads CASSTAQPSYEQYF. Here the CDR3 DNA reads TGTGCCAGCAGCACCGCACAGCCCTCCTACGAGCAGTACTTC.

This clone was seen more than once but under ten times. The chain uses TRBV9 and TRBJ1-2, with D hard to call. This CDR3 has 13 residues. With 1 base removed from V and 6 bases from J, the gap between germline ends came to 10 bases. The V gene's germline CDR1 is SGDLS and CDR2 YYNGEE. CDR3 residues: CASSVSRGDGYTF. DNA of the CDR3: TGTGCCAGCAGCGTAAGTCGTGGGGATGGCTACACCTTC. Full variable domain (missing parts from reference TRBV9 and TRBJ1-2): DSGVTQTPKHLITATGQRVTLRCSPRSGDLSVYWYQQSLDQGLQFLIQYYNGEERAKGNILERFSAQQFPDLHSELNLSSLELGDSALYFCASSVSRGDGYTFGSGTRLTVV.

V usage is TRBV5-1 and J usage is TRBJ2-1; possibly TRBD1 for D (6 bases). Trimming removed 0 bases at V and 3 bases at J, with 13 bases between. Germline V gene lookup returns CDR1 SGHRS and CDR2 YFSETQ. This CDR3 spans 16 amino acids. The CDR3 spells CASSLAVVQGYNEQFF. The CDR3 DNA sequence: TGCGCCAGCAGCTTGGCGGTCGTACAGGGCTACAATGAGCAGTTCTTC. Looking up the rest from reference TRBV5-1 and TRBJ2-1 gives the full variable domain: KAGVTQTPRYLIKTRGQQVTLSCSPISGHRSVSWYQQTPGQGLQFLFEYFSETQRNKGNFPGRFSGRQFSNSRSEMNVSTLELGDSALYLCASSLAVVQGYNEQFFGPGTRLTVL.

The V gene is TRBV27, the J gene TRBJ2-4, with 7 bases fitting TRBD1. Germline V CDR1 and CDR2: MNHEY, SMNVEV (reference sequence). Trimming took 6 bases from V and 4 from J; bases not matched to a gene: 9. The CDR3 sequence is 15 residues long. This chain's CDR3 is CASSPRETGKNIQYF. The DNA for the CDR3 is TGTGCCAGCAGCCCCCGCGAGACAGGGAAAAACATTCAGTACTTC.

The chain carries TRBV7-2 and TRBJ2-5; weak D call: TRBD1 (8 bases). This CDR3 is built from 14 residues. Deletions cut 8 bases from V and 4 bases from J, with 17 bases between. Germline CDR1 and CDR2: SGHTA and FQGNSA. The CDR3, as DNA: TGTGCCAGCTCATGGACAGGGAGGGGAGAGACCCAGTACTTC. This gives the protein CASSWTGRGETQYF.

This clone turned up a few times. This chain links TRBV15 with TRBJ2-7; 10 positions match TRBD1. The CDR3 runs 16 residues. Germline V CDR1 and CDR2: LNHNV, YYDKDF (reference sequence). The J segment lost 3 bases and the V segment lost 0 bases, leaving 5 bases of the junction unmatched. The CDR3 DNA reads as TGTGCCACCAGCAGAGATTTCGGGGACAGGGGCTACGAGCAGTACGTC. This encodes CATSRDFGDRGYEQYV.

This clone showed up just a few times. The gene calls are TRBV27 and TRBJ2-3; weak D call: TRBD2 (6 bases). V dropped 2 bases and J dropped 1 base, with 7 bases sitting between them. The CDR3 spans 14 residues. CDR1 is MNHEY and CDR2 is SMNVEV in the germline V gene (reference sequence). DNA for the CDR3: TGTGCCAGCAGTTTAGTAGCGGGCACAGATACGCAGTATTTT. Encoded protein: CASSLVAGTDTQYF.

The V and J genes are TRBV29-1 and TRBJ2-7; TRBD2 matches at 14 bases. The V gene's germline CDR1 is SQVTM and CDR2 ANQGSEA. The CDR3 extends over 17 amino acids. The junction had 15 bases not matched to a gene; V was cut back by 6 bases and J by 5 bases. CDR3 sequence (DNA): TGCAGCGTGTCCGGGACTAGCGGGAGAATAGGTGTTAACGAGCAGTACTTC. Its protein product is CSVSGTSGRIGVNEQYF.

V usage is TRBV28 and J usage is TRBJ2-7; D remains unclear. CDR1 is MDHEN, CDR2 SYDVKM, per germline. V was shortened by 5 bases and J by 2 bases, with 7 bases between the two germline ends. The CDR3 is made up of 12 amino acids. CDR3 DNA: TGTGCCAGCAGTGGCGGCACCTACGAGCAGTACGTC. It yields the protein CASSGGTYEQYV.

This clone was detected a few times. As DNA, the CDR3 is TGTGCCAGCAGTTACTCTATAGGGGCCGGGGCCAACGTCCTGACTTTC. This translates into CASSYSIGAGANVLTF. The gene calls are TRBV6-5 and TRBJ2-6; possible D gene TRBD1, 5 bases. The V end was cut by 0 bases, the J end by 4 bases, with 10 bases between. Germline V gene data show CDR1 as MNHEY and CDR2 as SVGAGI. This CDR3 has 16 amino acids.

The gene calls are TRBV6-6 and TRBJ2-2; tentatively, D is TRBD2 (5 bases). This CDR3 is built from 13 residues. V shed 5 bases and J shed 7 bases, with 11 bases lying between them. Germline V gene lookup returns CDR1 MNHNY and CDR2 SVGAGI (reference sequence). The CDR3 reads CASSPWAGGELFF. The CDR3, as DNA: TGTGCCAGCAGTCCCTGGGCGGGCGGGGAGCTGTTTTTT.

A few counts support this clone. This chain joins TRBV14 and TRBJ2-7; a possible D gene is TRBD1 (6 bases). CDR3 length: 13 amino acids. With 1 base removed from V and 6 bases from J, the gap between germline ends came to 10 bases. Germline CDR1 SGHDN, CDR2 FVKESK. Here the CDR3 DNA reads TGTGCCAGCAGCCAAGGTTGGGGGCGCGAGCAGTACGTC. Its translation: CASSQGWGREQYV.

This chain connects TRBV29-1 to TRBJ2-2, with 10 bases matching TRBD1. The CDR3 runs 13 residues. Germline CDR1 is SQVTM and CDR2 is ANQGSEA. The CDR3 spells CNPDRGHTGELFF. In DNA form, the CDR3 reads TGCAACCCCGACAGGGGGCATACCGGGGAGCTGTTTTTT.

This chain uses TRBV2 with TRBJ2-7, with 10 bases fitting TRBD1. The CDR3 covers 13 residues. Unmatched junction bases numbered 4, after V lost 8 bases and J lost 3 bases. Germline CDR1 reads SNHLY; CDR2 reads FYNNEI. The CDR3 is CASAGTGVYEQYF. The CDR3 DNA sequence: TGTGCCAGCGCCGGGACAGGGGTCTACGAGCAGTACTTC.

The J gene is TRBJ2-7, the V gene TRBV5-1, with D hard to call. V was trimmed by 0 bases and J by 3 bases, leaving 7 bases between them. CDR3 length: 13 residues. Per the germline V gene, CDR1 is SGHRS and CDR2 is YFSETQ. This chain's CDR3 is CASSLVPHYEQYV. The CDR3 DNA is TGCGCCAGCAGCTTGGTCCCGCACTACGAGCAGTACGTC.

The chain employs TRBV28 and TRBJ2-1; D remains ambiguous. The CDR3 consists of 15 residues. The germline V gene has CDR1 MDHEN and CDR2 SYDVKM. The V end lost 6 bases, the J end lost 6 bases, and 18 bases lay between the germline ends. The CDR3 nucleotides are TGTGCCAGCAGCGACGCTACCCGGCCCTCCAATGAGCAGTTCTTC. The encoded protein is CASSDATRPSNEQFF.

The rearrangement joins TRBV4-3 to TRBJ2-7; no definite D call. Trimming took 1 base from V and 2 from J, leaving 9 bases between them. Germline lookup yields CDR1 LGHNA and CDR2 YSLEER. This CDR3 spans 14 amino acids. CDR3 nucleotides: TGCGCCAGCAGCCAAGCATTCCGAACCTACGAGCAGTACTTC. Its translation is CASSQAFRTYEQYF.

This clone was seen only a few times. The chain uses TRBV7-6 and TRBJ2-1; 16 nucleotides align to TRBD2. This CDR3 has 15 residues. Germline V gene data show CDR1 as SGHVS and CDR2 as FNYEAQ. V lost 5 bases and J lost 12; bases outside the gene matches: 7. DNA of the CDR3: TGTGCCAGCAGCCCCGGGACTAGCGGGAGGGCCTGGCAGTTCTTC. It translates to CASSPGTSGRAWQFF.

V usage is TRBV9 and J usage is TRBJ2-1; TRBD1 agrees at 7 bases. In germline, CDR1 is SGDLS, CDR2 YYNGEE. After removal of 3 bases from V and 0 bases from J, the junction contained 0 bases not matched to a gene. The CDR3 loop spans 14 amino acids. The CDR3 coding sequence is TGTGCCAGCAGCGCAGGGGGCTCCTACAATGAGCAGTTCTTC. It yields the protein CASSAGGSYNEQFF.

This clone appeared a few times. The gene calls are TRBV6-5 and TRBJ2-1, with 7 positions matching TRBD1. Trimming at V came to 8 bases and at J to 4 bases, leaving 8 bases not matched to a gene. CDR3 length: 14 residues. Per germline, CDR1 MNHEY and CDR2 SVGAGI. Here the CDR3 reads CASCPVTGYNEQFF. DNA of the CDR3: TGTGCCAGCTGCCCTGTGACAGGGTACAATGAGCAGTTCTTC.

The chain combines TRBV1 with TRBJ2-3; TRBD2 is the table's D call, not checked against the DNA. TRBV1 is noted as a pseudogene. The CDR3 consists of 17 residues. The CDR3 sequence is CTSSRPRLAGSTDTQYF. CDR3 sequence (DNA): TGCACCAGCAGCCGGCCTCGACTAGCGGGTAGCACAGATACGCAGTATTTT.

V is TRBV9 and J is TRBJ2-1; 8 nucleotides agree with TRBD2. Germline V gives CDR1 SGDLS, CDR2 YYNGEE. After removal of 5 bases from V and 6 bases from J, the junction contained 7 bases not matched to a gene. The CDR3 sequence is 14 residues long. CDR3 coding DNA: TGTGCCAGCAGTAGGGGGACTAGGGCCAATGAGCAGTTCTTC. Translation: CASSRGTRANEQFF.

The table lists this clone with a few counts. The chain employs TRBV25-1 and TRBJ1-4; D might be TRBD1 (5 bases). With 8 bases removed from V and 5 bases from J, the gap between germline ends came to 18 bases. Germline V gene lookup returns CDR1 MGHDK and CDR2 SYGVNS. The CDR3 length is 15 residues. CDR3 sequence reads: CASQSSGGENEKLFF. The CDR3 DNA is TGTGCCAGCCAAAGCTCGGGAGGGGAAAATGAAAAACTGTTTTTT.

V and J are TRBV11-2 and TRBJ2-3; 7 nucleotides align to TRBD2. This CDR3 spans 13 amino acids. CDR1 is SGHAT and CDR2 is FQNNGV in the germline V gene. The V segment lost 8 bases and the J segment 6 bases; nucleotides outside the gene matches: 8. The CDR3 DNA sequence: TGTGCCAGCGCTAGGACTAGGATGGATACGCAGTATTTT. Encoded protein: CASARTRMDTQYF.

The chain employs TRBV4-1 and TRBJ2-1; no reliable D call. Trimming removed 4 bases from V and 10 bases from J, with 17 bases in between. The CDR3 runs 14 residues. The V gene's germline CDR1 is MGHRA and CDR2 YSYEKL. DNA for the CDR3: TGCGCCAGCAGCCGGAATAGTGCGGCGTCCGAGCAGTTCTTC. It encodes CASSRNSAASEQFF.

The CDR3 here is CASSVLQSPNTEAFF. The CDR3 nucleotides are TGTGCCAGCAGTGTTCTACAGTCGCCGAACACTGAAGCTTTCTTT. V is TRBV25-1 and J is TRBJ1-1; no firm D call. Germline CDR1 reads MGHDK; CDR2 reads SYGVNS. The ends were cut back, 4 bases at V and 1 base at J, with 13 bases in the middle. The CDR3 length is 15 residues.